The 17 T cell receptor beta chains presented below share a single source sample, sequenced in a study of OX40 agonist ivuxolimab in advanced cancers. The table came from immunoSEQ multiplex PCR; TCRdb's copy has only in-frame clones and leaves some out. The sample yields some 100,000 clones, 88% seen once. Sequenced here: CD4+ or CD8+ T cells sorted from blood, sampled in a trial of the OX40 agonist ivuxolimab. Receptors were obtained from an adult with an advanced solid tumor such as melanoma, head and neck, liver or kidney cancer.

The rearrangement uses TRBV7-2 and TRBJ2-3; tentative D call: TRBD1 (6 bases). V shed 3 bases and J shed 6 bases, with 16 bases lying between them. The CDR3 contains 15 residues. Germline V gives CDR1 SGHTA, CDR2 FQGNSA. The DNA of the CDR3 is TGTGCCAGCAGCTTCGGGCAGGGGCACTCGGATACGCAGTATTTT. Its protein product is CASSFGQGHSDTQYF.

This chain links TRBV4-2 with TRBJ1-4; no clear D gene. The V gene lost 3 bases and the J gene lost 0 bases, with 11 bases spanning the gap. This CDR3 is 16 amino acids long. Germline V CDR1 and CDR2: LGHNA, YNFKEQ. CDR3 sequence: CASSQGNGATNEKLFF. Here the CDR3 DNA reads TGTGCCAGCAGCCAGGGGAACGGTGCAACTAATGAAAAACTGTTTTTT.

V and J are TRBV9 and TRBJ2-2; 8 nucleotides align to TRBD2. The germline V gene encodes CDR1 SGDLS and CDR2 YYNGEE. The CDR3 consists of 18 residues. J gave up 0 bases and V 4 bases, and 11 bases lay outside the gene matches. For the CDR3, the DNA is TGTGCCAGCAGCCCCAGAGGCGCGGGAGGTCCGAACACCGGGGAGCTGTTTTTT. As protein: CASSPRGAGGPNTGELFF. Complete variable domain (other parts from reference TRBV9 and TRBJ2-2): DSGVTQTPKHLITATGQRVTLRCSPRSGDLSVYWYQQSLDQGLQFLIQYYNGEERAKGNILERFSAQQFPDLHSELNLSSLELGDSALYFCASSPRGAGGPNTGELFFGEGSRLTVL.

In DNA, the CDR3 is TGTGCCAGCTCACGGGGGACACCCACAGATACGCAGTATTTT. Translation gives CASSRGTPTDTQYF. This chain uses TRBV18 with TRBJ2-3; tentative D call: TRBD1 (6 bases). This CDR3 has 14 amino acids. V lost 4 bases, J lost 2 bases, and 10 bases lay in between. Looked up from germline, CDR1 is KGHSH and CDR2 is LQKENI.

The rearrangement links TRBV4-3 to TRBJ1-1; 7 nucleotides match TRBD1. The CDR3 length is 15 residues. Germline V gene sequence: CDR1 LGHNA, CDR2 YSLEER. J was trimmed by 3 bases and V by 0 bases; bases with no gene match: 4. The CDR3 coding sequence is TGCGCCAGCAGCCAAGATACAGGGGTCGACACTGAAGCTTTCTTT. Translating it yields CASSQDTGVDTEAFF.

The V gene is TRBV9, the J gene TRBJ2-1; weak D call: TRBD2 (5 bases). The germline V gene encodes CDR1 SGDLS and CDR2 YYNGEE. The CDR3 spans 16 residues. Trimming took off 0 bases at V and 9 bases at J, with 19 bases between the two ends. CDR3 region: CASSVVASPTQGEQFF. In nucleotides, the CDR3 is TGTGCCAGCAGCGTAGTTGCTAGCCCTACACAAGGTGAGCAGTTCTTC. The full variable domain, with the rest looked up from reference TRBV9 and TRBJ2-1, is DSGVTQTPKHLITATGQRVTLRCSPRSGDLSVYWYQQSLDQGLQFLIQYYNGEERAKGNILERFSAQQFPDLHSELNLSSLELGDSALYFCASSVVASPTQGEQFFGPGTRLTVL.

This clone was counted between two and nine times. This chain uses TRBV9 with TRBJ2-5; D may be TRBD1 (6 bases). V dropped 1 base and J dropped 5 bases, with 15 bases sitting between them. Germline CDR1 is SGDLS and CDR2 is YYNGEE. The CDR3 consists of 15 residues. The CDR3: CASSVSVGGGETQYF. In DNA form, the CDR3 reads TGTGCCAGCAGCGTATCGGTTGGGGGCGGGGAGACCCAGTACTTC.

V usage is TRBV5-4 and J usage is TRBJ2-7; 8 nucleotides align to TRBD1. The CDR3 totals 13 residues. V lost 4 bases and J lost 11; bases outside the gene matches: 11. Germline-derived CDR1 and CDR2 are SGHNT and YYREEE (reference sequence). The CDR3 DNA reads TGTGCCAGCAGCCCTGGACAGGGCTCAATGGAGTACGTC. Translating gives CASSPGQGSMEYV.

V usage is TRBV18 and J usage is TRBJ1-2, with D possibly TRBD1 on 5 matching bases. This CDR3 contains 14 residues. Trimming removed 2 bases from V and 4 bases from J, with 11 bases in between. Germline CDR1 and CDR2: KGHSH and LQKENI. The CDR3 DNA sequence: TGTGCCAGCTCACCAGGGGGAGTGAGCTATGGCTACACCTTC. It yields the protein CASSPGGVSYGYTF. The whole variable domain, filled in from reference TRBV18 and TRBJ1-2, reads NAGVMQNPRHLVRRRGQEARLRCSPMKGHSHVYWYRQLPEEGLKFMVYLQKENIIDESGMPKERFSAEFPKEGPSILRIQQVVRGDSAAYFCASSPGGVSYGYTFGSGTRLTVV.

V usage is TRBV4-3 and J usage is TRBJ2-2, with D possibly being TRBD1 or TRBD2 (5 bases each). V was trimmed by 1 base and J by 4 bases, leaving 13 bases between them. The CDR3 length is 16 residues. CDR1 is LGHNA and CDR2 is YSLEER in the germline V gene. The CDR3 region is CASSQVPQGTTGELFF. The CDR3 nucleotides read TGCGCCAGCAGCCAAGTCCCACAAGGGACCACCGGGGAGCTGTTTTTT.

This sequence joins TRBV5-8 and TRBJ2-2; TRBD2 matches at 9 bases. Trimming removed 2 bases from V and 3 bases from J; junction bases left unmatched: 14. Germline V gene data show CDR1 as SGHTS and CDR2 as YDEGEE. The length of the CDR3 is 19 residues. CDR3 in DNA: TGTGCCAGCAGCTTCCGACAGGCGGGAGGGGGCTTTTACACCGGGGAGCTGTTTTTT. It yields the protein CASSFRQAGGGFYTGELFF.

V gene TRBV6-1 combines with J gene TRBJ1-1, with 7 bases lining up with TRBD1. V shed 5 bases, J shed 8 bases, and the junction held 8 bases outside the gene matches. The CDR3 contains 13 residues. Germline CDR1 is MNHNS and CDR2 is SASEGT. CDR3 in DNA: TGTGCCAGCAGTTCGACAGGGTTGGGGGAAGCTTTCTTT. This sequence encodes CASSSTGLGEAFF.

The chain employs TRBV18 and TRBJ2-5; 7 bases agree with TRBD1. Germline trimming cut 4 bases from V and 4 bases from J; bases unmatched to any gene: 3. This CDR3 has 13 residues. Germline values: CDR1 KGHSH, CDR2 LQKENI. In DNA form, the CDR3 reads TGTGCCAGCTCACGATCAGGGGGAGAGACCCAGTACTTC. Residues: CASSRSGGETQYF.

The rearrangement uses TRBV29-1 and TRBJ1-6, with D maybe TRBD1 (6 bases). The germline V and J ends were trimmed by 6 bases and 0 bases, with 9 bases remaining between them. The V gene's germline CDR1 is SQVTM and CDR2 ANQGSEA. The CDR3 consists of 14 residues. The CDR3 coding sequence is TGCAGCGTCCGGACAGACTCCTATAATTCACCCCTCCACTTT. It yields the protein CSVRTDSYNSPLHF.

In its sample, this clone was seen once. The chain recombines TRBV18 with TRBJ1-4; tentative D call: TRBD1 (5 bases). The germline CDR1 and CDR2 sequences are KGHSH and LQKENI. Deletions cut 1 base from V and 8 bases from J, with 8 bases between. This CDR3 comprises 13 residues. CDR3 sequence: CASSPRQGEKLFF. In DNA form, the CDR3 reads TGTGCCAGCTCACCACGCCAGGGAGAAAAACTGTTTTTT.

The V call is TRBV7-3, the J call TRBJ2-3; D gene ambiguous. V gave up 2 bases and J gave up 1 base, with 7 bases separating them. Germline V gene lookup returns CDR1 SGHTA and CDR2 FQGTGA. This CDR3 is 14 amino acids long. As DNA, the CDR3 is TGTGCCAGCAGCTTATCTTCGGGCACAGATACGCAGTATTTT. As protein: CASSLSSGTDTQYF.

The rearrangement links TRBV6-5 to TRBJ1-3; 10 bases map to TRBD1. Trimming cost V 6 bases and J 4 bases; bases outside gene matches: 3. This CDR3 has 14 amino acids. Germline CDR1 is MNHEY and CDR2 is SVGAGI. CDR3 nucleotides: TGTGCCAGCAGCCCGACAGGGGGCGGAAACACCATATATTTT. Its translation: CASSPTGGGNTIYF.